This T cell receptor (beta chain) was recorded in a study of blood T cell repertoires in COVID-19. About the study: Spain, Italy and the United States supplied samples that represented acute and convalescent COVID-19. The analysed material was cDNA or gDNA that came from T cells, B-cell-depleted T cells, or PBMCs.

Profiling relied on immunoSEQ multiplex PCR, and the TCRdb table lists in-frame clones only, not all of them. Of over 200,000 clones in the sample, under 90% were seen once. In assigning cohorts, the study relied on participant-reported clinical history. Trimming cost V 7 bases and J 6 bases; bases outside gene matches: 13. Germline V lookup: CDR1 MDHEN, CDR2 SYDVKM. This CDR3 comprises 16 residues. The chain links TRBV28 to TRBJ1-5; TRBD1 matches 9 bases. The sequence derives from a woman aged 45-60 years with acute COVID-19. The sequenced material came from PBMCs or T cells enriched from blood (not recorded which). CDR3 loop: CASNIPQGAGSQPQHF. CDR3 bases: TGTGCCAGCAATATACCACAGGGGGCCGGGAGTCAGCCCCAGCATTTT. Looking up the rest from reference TRBV28 and TRBJ1-5 gives the full variable domain: DVKVTQSSRYLVKRTGEKVFLECVQDMDHENMFWYRQDPGLGLRLIYFSYDVKMKEKGDIPEGYSVSREKKERFSLILESASTNQTSMYLCASNIPQGAGSQPQHFGDGTRLSIL.